What follows are 26 T cell receptor beta chains derived from one specimen sequenced in a study of T-cell memory formation after mild COVID-19. TCRdb ran MiXCR on the 5' RACE reads and lists one entry per CDR3 protein. This table holds about 240,000 distinct CDR3 sequences, over 9% found once. Source material: PBMCs or a T cell subset sorted from them (not recorded which). These receptors all stem from a man between 18 and 35 years old who had mild COVID-19 (a few samples of this study predate the infection). Cell type and time point are not known.

This clonotype showed up just a few times. The V and J genes are TRBV7-2 and TRBJ1-2; 7 nucleotides match TRBD1. This CDR3 is built from 15 residues. Germline values: CDR1 SGHTA, CDR2 FQGNSA. V trimming: 5 bases; J trimming: 3 bases; junction bases outside the gene matches: 9. The CDR3 loop reads CASSRYRGIDYGYTF. The DNA for the CDR3 is TGTGCCAGCAGCCGTTACAGGGGCATTGACTATGGCTACACCTTC.

Note on this clonotype: One end of the junction does not line up with germline, which may come from a read error. V and J are TRBV7-2 and TRBJ1-5; D is possibly TRBD1 (6 bases). Germline CDR1 and CDR2: SGHTA and FQGNSA. The CDR3 is made up of 16 amino acids. CDR3: CASRLGGAASNQPQHF. The CDR3 bases are TGTGCCAGCAGATTAGGGGGGGCGGCAAGCAATCAGCCCCAGCATTTT.

CDR3 region: CASSLGRQFFSGNTIYF. As DNA, the CDR3 is TGCGCCAGCAGCTTGGGTCGGCAGTTCTTCTCTGGAAACACCATATATTTT. V is TRBV5-1 and J is TRBJ1-3, with D hard to call. Looked up from germline, CDR1 is SGHRS and CDR2 is YFSETQ. Trimming took off 0 bases at V and 0 bases at J, with 13 bases between the two ends. The CDR3 loop spans 17 amino acids.

The table lists this clonotype with many counts. The J gene is TRBJ1-2, the V gene TRBV5-1; no clear D gene. The germline V gene has CDR1 SGHRS and CDR2 YFSETQ. V was cut by 4 bases and J by 4 bases, with 23 bases left in between. CDR3 length: 17 residues. CDR3: CASSADPTSGLSYGYTF. In DNA form, the CDR3 reads TGCGCCAGCAGCGCCGACCCGACCTCCGGGTTAAGCTATGGCTACACCTTC.

A few counts support this clonotype. The chain uses TRBV29-1 and TRBJ2-1; maybe TRBD2 (6 bases). V lost 5 bases, J lost 2 bases, and 7 bases lay in between. Germline V gene data show CDR1 as SQVTM and CDR2 as ANQGSEA. The CDR3 consists of 12 residues. The CDR3 protein is CSVTSPYNEQFF. CDR3 in DNA: TGCAGCGTTACTAGCCCCTACAATGAGCAGTTCTTC.

This rearrangement joins TRBV5-4 to TRBJ1-6; D ambiguous. V shed 0 bases and J shed 5 bases, with 9 bases lying between them. Germline V gives CDR1 SGHNT, CDR2 YYREEE (reference sequence). CDR3 size: 15 residues. In DNA form, the CDR3 reads TGTGCCAGCAGCTTGGTTCCGCTGAATAATTCACCCCTCCACTTT. Its translation is CASSLVPLNNSPLHF.

This clonotype was seen a handful of times. The V gene is TRBV18, the J gene TRBJ2-5; no clear D gene. The V end was cut by 4 bases, the J end by 11 bases, with 14 bases between. Germline V CDR1 and CDR2: KGHSH, LQKENI. CDR3 length equals 12 residues. The CDR3 DNA is TGTGCCAGCTCACGTCCAGGTGTGGAGCAGTACTTC. Translation gives CASSRPGVEQYF.

This clonotype has more than one count but fewer than ten. The chain carries TRBV6-5 and TRBJ2-5; TRBD1 aligns across 7 bases. Losses at the gene ends were 4 bases for V and 0 bases for J; bases not matched to a gene: 2. From germline, CDR1 is MNHEY and CDR2 SVGAGI. There are 14 residues in the CDR3. For the CDR3, the DNA is TGTGCCAGCAGTTTCGGACAGGACCAAGAGACCCAGTACTTC. Its protein is CASSFGQDQETQYF.

This clonotype showed up just a few times. V is TRBV10-2 and J is TRBJ2-7; 10 positions match TRBD2. V gave up 5 bases and J gave up 2 bases; unmatched junction bases: 6. The CDR3 totals 15 residues. Germline V gene data show CDR1 as WSHSY and CDR2 as SAAADI. As DNA, the CDR3 is TGCGCCAGCAGTATAACTAGCGGGGCCACCTACGAGCAGTACTTC. This encodes CASSITSGATYEQYF.

The V and J genes are TRBV12-3 or TRBV12-4 and TRBJ2-4; a weak D match, TRBD1 (5 bases). The CDR3 runs 14 residues. Trimming stripped 6 bases from V and 8 bases from J, with 17 bases between. The CDR3 nucleotides are TGTGCCAGCAGCCCACAGGTGGGCCGAGACATTCAGTACTTC. This translates into CASSPQVGRDIQYF.

The V and J genes are TRBV14 and TRBJ1-3; D is unclear. V lost 2 bases and J 4 bases, leaving 9 bases between the germline ends. This CDR3 has 14 residues. The germline V gene has CDR1 SGHDN and CDR2 FVKESK. This chain's CDR3 is CASSQQVRGNTIYF. CDR3 DNA: TGTGCCAGCAGCCAACAGGTGCGGGGAAACACCATATATTTT.

The chain is built from TRBV6-6 and TRBJ1-2; 9 nucleotides line up with TRBD1. This CDR3 region has 14 residues. The germline CDR1 and CDR2 sequences are MNHNY and SVGAGI (reference sequence). Losses at the gene ends were 2 bases for V and 4 bases for J; bases not matched to a gene: 2. CDR3 bases: TGTGCCAGCAGTTACGGGACAGGGACCTATGGCTACACCTTC. It is translated as CASSYGTGTYGYTF.

This clonotype was seen a handful of times. This sequence joins TRBV7-9 and TRBJ2-7; D gene ambiguous. CDR3 length equals 12 residues. The V end was cut by 6 bases, the J end by 6 bases, with 12 bases between. Germline V CDR1 and CDR2: SEHNR, FQNEAQ (reference sequence). The CDR3 sequence is CASRDRASEQYF. CDR3 nucleotides: TGTGCCAGCAGGGACCGGGCCTCCGAGCAGTACTTC.

This clonotype was counted a few times. V gene TRBV29-1 combines with J gene TRBJ1-2, with D maybe TRBD1 (5 bases). The ends were cut back, 1 base at V and 6 bases at J, with 18 bases in the middle. The CDR3 is 15 amino acids. From germline, CDR1 is SQVTM and CDR2 ANQGSEA. CDR3 sequence: CSVEVDLEGEHGYTF. The CDR3 DNA reads TGCAGCGTTGAAGTCGACCTGGAAGGGGAGCATGGCTACACCTTC.

This clonotype was counted a few times. The J gene is TRBJ1-6, the V gene TRBV20-1, with D perhaps matching TRBD1 (5 bases). The V gene's germline CDR1 is DFQATT and CDR2 SNEGSKA (reference sequence). The CDR3 sequence is 13 residues long. The V and J ends lost 0 bases and 7 bases respectively, with 7 bases between them. CDR3 in DNA: TGCAGTGCTAGAGAAGACAGCAATTCACCCCTCCACTTT. Its protein is CSAREDSNSPLHF.

The sample holds a few counts of this clonotype. The chain combines TRBV12-3 or TRBV12-4 with TRBJ2-3; 9 nucleotides match TRBD2. Trimming cost V 3 bases and J 8 bases; bases outside gene matches: 15. The CDR3 loop spans 17 amino acids. The CDR3: CASSFRSGGPPGRTQYF. The CDR3 DNA reads TGTGCCAGCAGTTTCAGGAGCGGGGGGCCTCCCGGGCGTACGCAGTATTTT.

The chain has TRBV5-6 and TRBJ2-1, with TRBD1 identical over 9 bases. Germline V lookup: CDR1 SGHDT, CDR2 YYEEEE. CDR3 size: 14 residues. With V trimmed by 5 bases and J by 8 bases, 8 bases remained unmatched. CDR3 DNA: TGTGCCAGCAGACCGGGACAGGGTGGCTATGAGCAGTTCTTC. Encoded protein: CASRPGQGGYEQFF.

In this sample, this clonotype turned up many times. The chain has TRBV5-5 and TRBJ2-2; D unclear. V gave up 2 bases and J gave up 3 bases, with 5 bases separating them. Germline loops: CDR1 SGHKS, CDR2 YYEKEE (reference sequence). The CDR3 length is 13 residues. In DNA, the CDR3 is TGTGCCAGCAGCTTTGATCACACCGGGGAGCTGTTTTTT. It is translated as CASSFDHTGELFF.

The sample holds many counts of this clonotype. V and J are TRBV5-5 and TRBJ1-6; possible D gene TRBD1, 6 bases. This CDR3 has 21 residues. Germline V gene data show CDR1 as SGHKS and CDR2 as YYEKEE (reference sequence). The germline V and J ends were trimmed by 4 bases and 10 bases, with 36 bases remaining between them. As DNA, the CDR3 is TGTGCCAGCAGCAGGACCCCGACCGCGGACAGTGGGGTGGTGGATATCTCACCCCTCCACTTT. It is translated as CASSRTPTADSGVVDISPLHF.

This clonotype has a handful of counts. The chain is built from TRBV6-6 and TRBJ1-1; the D is unclear. V was shortened by 5 bases and J by 5 bases, with 15 bases between the two germline ends. The germline gives CDR1 MNHNY, CDR2 SVGAGI (reference sequence). The CDR3 has 14 amino acids. The CDR3 sequence is CASSPLRRTTEAFF. The CDR3 region has the DNA TGTGCCAGCAGTCCCCTCCGGCGAACTACTGAAGCTTTCTTT.

In this sample, this clonotype turned up once. The chain recombines TRBV12-5 with TRBJ2-1; TRBD1 matches at 7 bases. Germline V gene sequence: CDR1 LGHNT, CDR2 FRNRAP. J was trimmed by 1 base and V by 4 bases; bases with no gene match: 7. This CDR3 region has 16 residues. CDR3 loop: CASGSKDRRSYNEQFF. In nucleotides, the CDR3 is TGTGCTAGTGGTTCAAAGGACAGGCGATCCTACAATGAGCAGTTCTTC.

The chain recombines TRBV20-1 with TRBJ1-4; D is uncertain. The CDR3 is 12 amino acids. The germline V and J ends were trimmed by 6 bases and 6 bases, with 11 bases remaining between them. Germline CDR1 reads DFQATT; CDR2 reads SNEGSKA (reference sequence). CDR3 in DNA: TGCAGTGCGGATCCCGGGGATGAAAAACTGTTTTTT. Amino acid sequence: CSADPGDEKLFF.

Here the CDR3 reads CASSLARVTGDGYTF. The CDR3 DNA reads as TGCGCCAGCAGCTTGGCCAGGGTAACCGGCGATGGCTACACCTTC. The chain carries TRBV5-1 and TRBJ1-2; D is possibly TRBD1 (5 bases). Germline V gene lookup returns CDR1 SGHRS and CDR2 YFSETQ. The CDR3 has 15 amino acids. The V and J ends lost 0 bases and 6 bases respectively, with 15 bases between them.

The chain joins TRBV7-6 to TRBJ1-5, with D tentatively TRBD1 (6 bases). Germline V lookup: CDR1 SGHVS, CDR2 FNYEAQ. This CDR3 has 15 residues. V lost 5 bases and J 3 bases, leaving 14 bases between the germline ends. CDR3 sequence (DNA): TGTGCCAGCAGCCTAAAACAGGGATTCAATCAGCCCCAGCATTTT. Protein: CASSLKQGFNQPQHF.

The chain recombines TRBV5-1 with TRBJ2-2, with D possibly being TRBD1 (5 bases). The germline V and J ends were trimmed by 2 bases and 5 bases, with 13 bases remaining between them. The CDR3 totals 15 residues. The germline gives CDR1 SGHRS, CDR2 YFSETQ. The CDR3: CASSFLQGKTGELFF. The CDR3, as DNA: TGCGCCAGCAGCTTTCTCCAGGGAAAGACCGGGGAGCTGTTTTTT.

This clonotype occurred a few times. This chain uses TRBV7-2 with TRBJ2-3; D may be TRBD2 (7 bases). The germline V gene has CDR1 SGHTA and CDR2 FQGNSA. Trimming shortened V by 1 base and J by 6 bases, and 14 bases separated the two germline ends. The CDR3 is 15 residues long. This chain's CDR3 is CASSLEGGGGDTQYF. In DNA, the CDR3 is TGTGCCAGCAGCTTAGAGGGTGGGGGGGGCGATACGCAGTATTTT.